A single sample is the source of the 5 T cell receptor beta chains below, sequenced in a study of PD-1 blockade in classical Hodgkin lymphoma. Brentuximab vedotin exposure varied among the patients, all of whom had relapsed after autologous stem cell transplantation. Method: immunoSEQ multiplex PCR; TCRdb's copy keeps in-frame clones and lacks some. This table holds tens of thousands of clones, about three quarters found once. The sample was peripheral blood mononuclear cells (PBMCs), taken at baseline. These receptors originate from a human donor with classical Hodgkin lymphoma.

The rearrangement joins TRBV25-1 to TRBJ2-2; 10 positions match TRBD1. Germline CDR1 MGHDK, CDR2 SYGVNS. The CDR3 loop spans 16 amino acids. With 1 base clipped from V and 1 base from J, the junction kept 0 bases outside the gene matches. The CDR3 bases are TGTGCCAGCAGTGAATGGGACAGGGGGAACACCGGGGAGCTGTTTTTT. Translating it yields CASSEWDRGNTGELFF.

This clone was picked up one time. The chain links TRBV18 to TRBJ2-3, with TRBD1 matching over 7 bases. The CDR3 extends over 15 amino acids. The junction had 8 bases not matched to a gene; V was cut back by 5 bases and J by 3 bases. The germline V gene has CDR1 KGHSH and CDR2 LQKENI. Here the CDR3 DNA reads TGTGCCAGCTCAACTGACAGGGTGTATACAGATACGCAGTATTTT. Protein product: CASSTDRVYTDTQYF.

The chain couples TRBV19 to TRBJ1-6; possibly TRBD1 for D (6 bases). V shed 6 bases and J shed 6 bases, with 15 bases lying between them. Germline V gene data show CDR1 as LNHDA and CDR2 as SQIVND (reference sequence). The CDR3 length is 15 residues. Here the CDR3 DNA reads TGTGCCAGTAGCATCGCGCAGGGGACTAATTCACCCCTCCACTTT. This encodes CASSIAQGTNSPLHF.

The chain links TRBV6-6 to TRBJ2-5; D unclear. This CDR3 spans 13 amino acids. In germline, CDR1 is MNHNY, CDR2 SVGAGI (reference sequence). Trimming took 5 bases from V and 5 from J, leaving 12 bases between them. As DNA, the CDR3 is TGTGCCAGCAGTAGTGGCCCGAGGGAGACCCAGTACTTC. Protein: CASSSGPRETQYF.

Written as DNA, the CDR3 is TGTGCCAGCAGTGAATGGGGCTGGAATGAAAAACTGTTTTTT. This gives the protein CASSEWGWNEKLFF. The rearrangement joins TRBV6-1 to TRBJ1-4, with TRBD1 as a possible D gene (5 bases). In germline, CDR1 is MNHNS, CDR2 SASEGT. V was trimmed by 2 bases and J by 5 bases, leaving 9 bases between them. The CDR3 is 14 residues long.